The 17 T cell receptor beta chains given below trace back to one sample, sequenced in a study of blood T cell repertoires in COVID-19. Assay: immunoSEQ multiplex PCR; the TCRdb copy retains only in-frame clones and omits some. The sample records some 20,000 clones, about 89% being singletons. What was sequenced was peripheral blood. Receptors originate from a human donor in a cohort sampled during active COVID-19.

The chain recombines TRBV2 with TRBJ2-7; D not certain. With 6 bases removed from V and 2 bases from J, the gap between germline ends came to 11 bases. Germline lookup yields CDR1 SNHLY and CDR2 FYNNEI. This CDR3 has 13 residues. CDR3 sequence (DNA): TGTGCCAGCAGGCGGTTCGGTGCCTACGAGCAGTACTTC. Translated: CASRRFGAYEQYF.

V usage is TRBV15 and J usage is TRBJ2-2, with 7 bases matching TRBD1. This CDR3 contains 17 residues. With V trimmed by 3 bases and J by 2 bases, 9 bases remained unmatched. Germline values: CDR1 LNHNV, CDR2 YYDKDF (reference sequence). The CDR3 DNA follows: TGTGCCACCAGCAGGCGCCGGGACAGCGACAACACCGGGGAGCTGTTTTTT. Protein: CATSRRRDSDNTGELFF.

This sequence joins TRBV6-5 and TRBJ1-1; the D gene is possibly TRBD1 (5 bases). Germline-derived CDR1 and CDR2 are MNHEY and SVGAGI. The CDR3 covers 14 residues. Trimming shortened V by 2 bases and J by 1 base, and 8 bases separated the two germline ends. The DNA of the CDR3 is TGTGCCAGCAGTTACGACAGACCGAACACTGAAGCTTTCTTT. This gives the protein CASSYDRPNTEAFF.

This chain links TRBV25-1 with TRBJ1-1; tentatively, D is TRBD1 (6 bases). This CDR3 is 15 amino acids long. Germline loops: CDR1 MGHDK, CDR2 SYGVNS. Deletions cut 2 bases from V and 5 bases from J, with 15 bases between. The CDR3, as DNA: TGTGCCAGCAGTGAACAACAGGGTAGGGGTACTGAAGCTTTCTTT. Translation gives CASSEQQGRGTEAFF. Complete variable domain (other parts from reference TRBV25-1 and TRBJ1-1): EADIYQTPRYLVIGTGKKITLECSQTMGHDKMYWYQQDPGMELHLIHYSYGVNSTEKGDLSSESTVSRIRTEHFPLTLESARPSHTSQYLCASSEQQGRGTEAFFGQGTRLTVV.

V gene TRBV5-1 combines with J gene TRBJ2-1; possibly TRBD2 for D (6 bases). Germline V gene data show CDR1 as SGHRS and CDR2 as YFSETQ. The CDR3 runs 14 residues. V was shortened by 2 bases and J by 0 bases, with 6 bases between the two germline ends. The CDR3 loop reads CASSFSGSYNEQFF. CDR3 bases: TGCGCCAGCAGCTTTAGCGGCTCCTACAATGAGCAGTTCTTC.

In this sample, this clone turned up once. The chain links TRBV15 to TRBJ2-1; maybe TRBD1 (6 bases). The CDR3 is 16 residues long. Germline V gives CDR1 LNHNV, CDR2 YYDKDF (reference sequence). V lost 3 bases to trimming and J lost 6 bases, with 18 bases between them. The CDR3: CATSSRRGGLGNEQFF. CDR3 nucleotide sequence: TGTGCCACCAGCAGTCGCAGGGGCGGACTTGGCAATGAGCAGTTCTTC.

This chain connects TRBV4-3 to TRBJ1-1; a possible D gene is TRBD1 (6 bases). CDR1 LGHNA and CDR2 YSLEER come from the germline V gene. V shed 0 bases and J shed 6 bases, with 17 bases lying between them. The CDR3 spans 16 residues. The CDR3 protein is CASSQDERGALAEAFF. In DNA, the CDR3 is TGCGCCAGCAGCCAAGATGAGCGGGGGGCGTTGGCTGAAGCTTTCTTT.

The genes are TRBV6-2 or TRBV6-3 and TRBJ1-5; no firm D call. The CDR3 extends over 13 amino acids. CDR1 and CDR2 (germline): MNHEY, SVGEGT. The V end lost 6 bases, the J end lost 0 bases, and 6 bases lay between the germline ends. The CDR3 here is CASRPYSNQPQHF. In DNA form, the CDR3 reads TGTGCCAGCAGGCCTTATAGCAATCAGCCCCAGCATTTT.

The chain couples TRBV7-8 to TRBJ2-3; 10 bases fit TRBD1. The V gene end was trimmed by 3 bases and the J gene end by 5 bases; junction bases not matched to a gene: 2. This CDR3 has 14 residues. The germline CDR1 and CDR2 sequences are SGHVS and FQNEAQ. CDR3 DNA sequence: TGTGCCAGCAGCTTCGACAGGGGGCTAGATACGCAGTATTTT. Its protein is CASSFDRGLDTQYF.

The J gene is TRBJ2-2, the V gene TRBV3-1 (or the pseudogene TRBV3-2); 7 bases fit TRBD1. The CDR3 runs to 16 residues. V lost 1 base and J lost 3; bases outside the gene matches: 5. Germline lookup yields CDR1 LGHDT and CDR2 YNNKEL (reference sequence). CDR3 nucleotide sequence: TGTGCCAGCAGCCAAGTAGGGACAGCGTACACCGGGGAGCTGTTTTTT. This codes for CASSQVGTAYTGELFF.

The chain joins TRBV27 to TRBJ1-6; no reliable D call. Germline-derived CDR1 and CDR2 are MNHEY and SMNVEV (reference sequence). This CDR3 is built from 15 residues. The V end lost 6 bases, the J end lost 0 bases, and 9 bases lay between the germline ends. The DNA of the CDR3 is TGTGCCAGCAGCCTGGGGAGCTCCTATAATTCACCCCTCCACTTT. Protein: CASSLGSSYNSPLHF.

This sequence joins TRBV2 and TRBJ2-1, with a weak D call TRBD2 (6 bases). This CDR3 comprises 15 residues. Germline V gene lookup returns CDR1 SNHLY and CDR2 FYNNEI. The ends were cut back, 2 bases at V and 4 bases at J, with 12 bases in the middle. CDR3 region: CASSERSGPYNEQFF. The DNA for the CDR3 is TGTGCCAGCAGTGAACGGAGCGGGCCTTACAATGAGCAGTTCTTC.

The CDR3 protein is CASSQGAGEYF. CDR3 nucleotides: TGTGCCAGCAGCCAAGGGGCGGGGGAGTACTTC. This chain links TRBV3-1 (or the pseudogene TRBV3-2) with TRBJ2-5; 7 nucleotides align to TRBD2. Looked up from germline, CDR1 is LGHDT and CDR2 is YNNKEL (reference sequence). With 1 base clipped from V and 12 bases from J, the junction kept 2 bases outside the gene matches. This CDR3 contains 11 residues.

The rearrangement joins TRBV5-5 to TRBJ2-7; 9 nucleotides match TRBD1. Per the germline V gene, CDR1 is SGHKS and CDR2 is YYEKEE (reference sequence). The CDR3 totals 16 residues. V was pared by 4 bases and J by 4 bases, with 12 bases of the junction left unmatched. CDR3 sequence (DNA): TGTGCCAGCAGCGTAACCCAACAGGGGGCTTCATACGAGCAGTACTTC. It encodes CASSVTQQGASYEQYF.

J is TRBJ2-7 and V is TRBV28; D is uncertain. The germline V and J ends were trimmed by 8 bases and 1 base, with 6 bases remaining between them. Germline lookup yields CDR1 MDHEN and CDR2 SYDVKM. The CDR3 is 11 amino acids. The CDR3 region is CASGPSYEQYV. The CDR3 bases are TGTGCCAGCGGGCCTTCCTACGAGCAGTACGTC.

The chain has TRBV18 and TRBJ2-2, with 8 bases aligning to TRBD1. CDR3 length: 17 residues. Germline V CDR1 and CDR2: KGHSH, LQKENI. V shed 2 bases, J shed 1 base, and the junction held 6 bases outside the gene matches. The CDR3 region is CASSPTWTGLNTGELFF. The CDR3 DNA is TGTGCCAGCTCACCAACCTGGACAGGGCTGAACACCGGGGAGCTGTTTTTT.

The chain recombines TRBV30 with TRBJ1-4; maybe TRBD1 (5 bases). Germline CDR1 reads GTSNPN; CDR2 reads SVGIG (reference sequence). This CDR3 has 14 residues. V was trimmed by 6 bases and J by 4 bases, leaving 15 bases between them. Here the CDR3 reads CACPRGGINEKLFF. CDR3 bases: TGTGCCTGCCCAAGGGGCGGAATTAATGAAAAACTGTTTTTT.